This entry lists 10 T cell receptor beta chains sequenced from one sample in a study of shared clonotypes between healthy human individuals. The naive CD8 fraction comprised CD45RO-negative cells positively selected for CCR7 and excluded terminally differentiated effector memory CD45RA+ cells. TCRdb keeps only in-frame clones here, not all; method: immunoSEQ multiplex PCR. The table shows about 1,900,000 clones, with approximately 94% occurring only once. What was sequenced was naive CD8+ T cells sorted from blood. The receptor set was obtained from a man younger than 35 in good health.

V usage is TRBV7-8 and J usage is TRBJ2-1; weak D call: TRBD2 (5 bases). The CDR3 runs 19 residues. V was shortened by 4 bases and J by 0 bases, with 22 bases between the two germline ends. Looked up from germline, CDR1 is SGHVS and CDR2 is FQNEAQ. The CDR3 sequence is CASSSPLYGPGSSYNEQFF. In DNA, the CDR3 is TGTGCCAGCAGCTCACCTCTCTATGGCCCGGGAAGCTCCTACAATGAGCAGTTCTTC. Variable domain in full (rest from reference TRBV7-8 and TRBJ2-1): GAGVSQSPRYKVAKRGQDVALRCDPISGHVSLFWYQQALGQGPEFLTYFQNEAQLDKSGLPSDRFFAERPEGSVSTLKIQRTQQEDSAVYLCASSSPLYGPGSSYNEQFFGPGTRLTVL.

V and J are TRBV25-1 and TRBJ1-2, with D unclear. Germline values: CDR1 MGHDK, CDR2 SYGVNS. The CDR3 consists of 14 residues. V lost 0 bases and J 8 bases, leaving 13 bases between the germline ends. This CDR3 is CASSEYSLPAGYTF. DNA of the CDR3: TGTGCCAGCAGTGAATACAGTCTCCCTGCGGGCTACACCTTC.

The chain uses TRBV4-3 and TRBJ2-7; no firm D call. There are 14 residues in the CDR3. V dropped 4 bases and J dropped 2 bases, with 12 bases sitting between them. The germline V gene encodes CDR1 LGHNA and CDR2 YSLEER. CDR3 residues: CASSLTARPYEQYF. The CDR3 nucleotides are TGCGCCAGCAGCCTGACTGCGAGGCCCTACGAGCAGTACTTC.

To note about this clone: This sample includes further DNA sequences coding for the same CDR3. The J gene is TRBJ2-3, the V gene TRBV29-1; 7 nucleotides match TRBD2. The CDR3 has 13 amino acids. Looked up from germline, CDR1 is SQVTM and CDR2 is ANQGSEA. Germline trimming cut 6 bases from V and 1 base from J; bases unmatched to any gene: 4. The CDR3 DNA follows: TGCAGCGTGGGGAGGGGAGGCACAGATACGCAGTATTTT. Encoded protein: CSVGRGGTDTQYF.

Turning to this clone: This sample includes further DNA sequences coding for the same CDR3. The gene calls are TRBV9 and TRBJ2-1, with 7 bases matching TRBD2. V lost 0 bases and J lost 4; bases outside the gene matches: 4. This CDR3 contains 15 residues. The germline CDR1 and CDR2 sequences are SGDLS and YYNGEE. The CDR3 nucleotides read TGTGCCAGCAGCGTAGAGGGACTACCATACAATGAGCAGTTCTTC. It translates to CASSVEGLPYNEQFF.

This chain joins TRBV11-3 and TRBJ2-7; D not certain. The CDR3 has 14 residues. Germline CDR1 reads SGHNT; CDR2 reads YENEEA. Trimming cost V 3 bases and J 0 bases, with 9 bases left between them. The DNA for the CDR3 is TGTGCCAGCAGCTTGTCCGAGAGCTCCTACGAGCAGTACTTC. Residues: CASSLSESSYEQYF. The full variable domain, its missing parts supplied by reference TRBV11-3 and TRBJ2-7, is EAGVVQSPRYKIIEKKQPVAFWCNPISGHNTLYWYLQNLGQGPELLIRYENEEAVDDSQLPKDRFSAERLKGVDSTLKIQPAELGDSAVYLCASSLSESSYEQYFGPGTRLTVT.

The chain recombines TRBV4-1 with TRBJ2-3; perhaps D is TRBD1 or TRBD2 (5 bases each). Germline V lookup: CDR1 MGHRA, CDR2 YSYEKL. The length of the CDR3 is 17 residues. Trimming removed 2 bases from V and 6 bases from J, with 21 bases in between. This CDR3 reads CASSQTFTRQGADTQYF. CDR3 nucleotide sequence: TGCGCCAGCAGCCAAACATTTACTAGACAAGGGGCCGATACGCAGTATTTT.

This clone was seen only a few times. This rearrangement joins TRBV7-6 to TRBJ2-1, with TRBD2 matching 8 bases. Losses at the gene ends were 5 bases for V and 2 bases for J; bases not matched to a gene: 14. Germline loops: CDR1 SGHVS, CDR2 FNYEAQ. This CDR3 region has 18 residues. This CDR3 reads CASSPTSGGGSTYNEQFF. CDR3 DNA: TGTGCCAGCAGCCCCACTAGCGGTGGAGGATCCACCTACAATGAGCAGTTCTTC.

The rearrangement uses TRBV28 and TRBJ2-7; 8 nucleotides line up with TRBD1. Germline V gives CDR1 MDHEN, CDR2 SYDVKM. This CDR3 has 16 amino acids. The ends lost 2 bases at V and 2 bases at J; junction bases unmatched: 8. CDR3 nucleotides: TGTGCCAGCAGTTTAAGGGGACAGGCCCTGGCCTACGAGCAGTACTTC. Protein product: CASSLRGQALAYEQYF. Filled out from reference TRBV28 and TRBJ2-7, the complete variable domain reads DVKVTQSSRYLVKRTGEKVFLECVQDMDHENMFWYRQDPGLGLRLIYFSYDVKMKEKGDIPEGYSVSREKKERFSLILESASTNQTSMYLCASSLRGQALAYEQYFGPGTRLTVT.

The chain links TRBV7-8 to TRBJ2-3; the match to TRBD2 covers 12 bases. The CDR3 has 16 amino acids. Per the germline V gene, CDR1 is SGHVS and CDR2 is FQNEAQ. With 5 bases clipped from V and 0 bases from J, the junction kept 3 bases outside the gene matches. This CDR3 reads CASSEGLAGSTDTQYF. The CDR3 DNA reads TGTGCCAGCAGCGAAGGACTAGCGGGGAGCACAGATACGCAGTATTTT.